This T cell receptor (beta chain) was identified in a study of tumor and adjacent non-tumor tissue in lung cancer. General study findings and limits: Normal lung showed higher cumulative top 100 clone frequency than tumor. TCR diversity was significantly greater in tumor than normal lung tissue. Shorter survival was associated with higher TCR diversity in tumors.

The library came from three nested PCR rounds adapted from ARM-PCR protocols. MiXCR was run by TCRdb on the multiplex PCR reads, yielding one entry per CDR3 protein. The data show 65,000 to 70,000 distinct CDR3 sequences, roughly 60% seen once. This sample's RNA came from whole unsorted tissue. Comments on this clonotype: Its antigen is unidentified.

Germline lookup yields CDR1 KGHDR and CDR2 SFDVKD. The CDR3 loop spans 16 amino acids. V lost 5 bases to trimming and J lost 7 bases, with 20 bases between them. Sequenced: lung tumor tissue. This clonotype was sampled from a man aged 50-60 years with non-small cell lung cancer. V and J are TRBV24-1 and TRBJ2-1; D unclear. The CDR3 bases are TGTGCCACCAGTGCCCATACACTGCTGTCACGAAATGAGCAGTTCTTC. Amino acids: CATSAHTLLSRNEQFF.